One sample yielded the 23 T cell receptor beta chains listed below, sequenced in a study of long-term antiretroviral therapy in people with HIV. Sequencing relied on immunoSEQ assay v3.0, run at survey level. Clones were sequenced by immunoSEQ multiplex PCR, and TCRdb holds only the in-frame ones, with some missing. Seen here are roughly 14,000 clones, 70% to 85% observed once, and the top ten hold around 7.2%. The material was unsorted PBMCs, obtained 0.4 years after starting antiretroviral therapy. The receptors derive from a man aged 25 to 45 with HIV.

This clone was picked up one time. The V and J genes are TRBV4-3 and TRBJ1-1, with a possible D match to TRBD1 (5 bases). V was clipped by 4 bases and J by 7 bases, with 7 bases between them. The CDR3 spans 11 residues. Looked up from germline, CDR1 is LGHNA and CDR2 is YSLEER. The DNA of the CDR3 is TGCGCCAGCAGCCTCGGGGGTGAAGCTTTCTTT. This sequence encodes CASSLGGEAFF.

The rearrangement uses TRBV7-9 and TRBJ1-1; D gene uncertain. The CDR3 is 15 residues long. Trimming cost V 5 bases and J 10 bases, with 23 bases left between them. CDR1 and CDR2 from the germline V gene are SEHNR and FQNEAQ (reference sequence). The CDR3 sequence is CASSETDGGARLAFF. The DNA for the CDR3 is TGTGCCAGCAGCGAAACGGATGGTGGAGCAAGGTTAGCTTTCTTT.

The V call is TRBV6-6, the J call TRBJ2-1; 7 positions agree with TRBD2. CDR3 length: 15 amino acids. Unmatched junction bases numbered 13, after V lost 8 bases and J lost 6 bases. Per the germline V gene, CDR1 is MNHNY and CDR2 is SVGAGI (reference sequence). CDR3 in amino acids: CASFRREGQGNEQFF. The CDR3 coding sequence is TGTGCCAGCTTCCGGAGGGAGGGCCAAGGCAATGAGCAGTTCTTC.

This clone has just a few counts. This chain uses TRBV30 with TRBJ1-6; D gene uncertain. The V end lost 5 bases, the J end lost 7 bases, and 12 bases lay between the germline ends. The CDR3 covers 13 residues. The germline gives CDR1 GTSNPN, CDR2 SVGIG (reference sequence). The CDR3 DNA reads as TGTGCCTGGGGGAGTCGTCGAAATTCACCCCTCCACTTT. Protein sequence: CAWGSRRNSPLHF.

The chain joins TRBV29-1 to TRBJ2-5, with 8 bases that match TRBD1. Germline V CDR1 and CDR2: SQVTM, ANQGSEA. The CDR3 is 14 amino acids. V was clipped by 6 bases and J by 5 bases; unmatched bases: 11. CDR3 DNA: TGCAGCGTACGGGGACAGGTAAAAGCGGAGACCCAGTACTTC. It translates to CSVRGQVKAETQYF.

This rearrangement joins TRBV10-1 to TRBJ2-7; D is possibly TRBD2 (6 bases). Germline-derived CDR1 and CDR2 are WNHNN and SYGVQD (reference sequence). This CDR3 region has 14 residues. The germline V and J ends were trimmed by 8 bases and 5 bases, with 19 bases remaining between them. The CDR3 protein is CASRRGSGQNEQYF. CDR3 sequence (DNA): TGCGCCAGCCGCCGGGGGAGCGGCCAAAACGAGCAGTACTTC.

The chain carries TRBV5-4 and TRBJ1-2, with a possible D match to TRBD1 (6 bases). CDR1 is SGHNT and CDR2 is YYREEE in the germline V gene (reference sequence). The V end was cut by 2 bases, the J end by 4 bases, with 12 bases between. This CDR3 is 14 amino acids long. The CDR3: CASSFRGAVYGYTF. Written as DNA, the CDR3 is TGTGCCAGCAGCTTTCGGGGGGCGGTCTATGGCTACACCTTC. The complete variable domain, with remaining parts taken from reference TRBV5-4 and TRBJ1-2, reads ETGVTQSPTHLIKTRGQQVTLRCSSQSGHNTVSWYQQALGQGPQFIFQYYREEENGRGNFPPRFSGLQFPNYSSELNVNALELDDSALYLCASSFRGAVYGYTFGSGTRLTVV.

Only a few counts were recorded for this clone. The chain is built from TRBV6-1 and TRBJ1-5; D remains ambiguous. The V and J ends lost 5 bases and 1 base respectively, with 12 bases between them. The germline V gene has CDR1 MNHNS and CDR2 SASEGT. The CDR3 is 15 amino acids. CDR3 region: CASSIGSASNQPQHF. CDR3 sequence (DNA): TGTGCCAGCAGTATAGGGTCGGCCAGCAATCAGCCCCAGCATTTT.

CDR3 nucleotide sequence: TGTGCCACCTACAGCGGAGCCCGCTTAAATGAGCAGTTCTTC. It yields the protein CATYSGARLNEQFF. This rearrangement joins TRBV6-5 to TRBJ2-1; TRBD2 is a possible D gene (5 bases). In germline, CDR1 is MNHEY, CDR2 SVGAGI. The ends were cut back, 10 bases at V and 7 bases at J, with 20 bases in the middle. The CDR3 is made up of 14 amino acids.

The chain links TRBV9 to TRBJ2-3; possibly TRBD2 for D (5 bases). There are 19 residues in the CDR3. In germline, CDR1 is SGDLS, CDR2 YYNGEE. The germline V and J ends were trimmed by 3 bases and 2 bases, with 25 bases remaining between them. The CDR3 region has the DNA TGTGCCAGCAGCGGACAAACCCCGGGATTACCTTATTCCACAGATACGCAGTATTTT. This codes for CASSGQTPGLPYSTDTQYF.

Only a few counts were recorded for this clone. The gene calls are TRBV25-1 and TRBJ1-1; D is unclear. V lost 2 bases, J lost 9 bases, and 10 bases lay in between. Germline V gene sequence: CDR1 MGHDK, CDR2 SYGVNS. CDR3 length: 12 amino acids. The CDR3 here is CASSERTRQAFF. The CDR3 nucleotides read TGTGCCAGCAGTGAACGGACGAGACAAGCTTTCTTT.

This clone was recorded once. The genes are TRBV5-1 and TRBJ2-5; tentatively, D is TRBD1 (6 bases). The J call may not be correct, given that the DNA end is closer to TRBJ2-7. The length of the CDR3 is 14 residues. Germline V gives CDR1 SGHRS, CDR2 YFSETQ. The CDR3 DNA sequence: TGCGCCAGCAGCTTGGACAGGGTATCCTACGAGCAGTACTTC. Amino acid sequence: CASSLDRVSYEQYF.

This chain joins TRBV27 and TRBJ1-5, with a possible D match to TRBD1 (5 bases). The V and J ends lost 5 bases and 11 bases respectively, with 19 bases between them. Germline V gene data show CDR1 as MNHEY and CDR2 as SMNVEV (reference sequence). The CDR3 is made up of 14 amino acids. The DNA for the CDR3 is TGTGCCAGCAGTCCGGGACTGAACCGCGGGGCCCAGCATTTT. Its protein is CASSPGLNRGAQHF.

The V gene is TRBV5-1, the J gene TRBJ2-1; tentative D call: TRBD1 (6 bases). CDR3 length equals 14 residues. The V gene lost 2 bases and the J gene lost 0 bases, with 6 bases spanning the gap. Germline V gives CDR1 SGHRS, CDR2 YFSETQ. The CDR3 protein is CASSLGGSYNEQFF. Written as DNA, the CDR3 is TGCGCCAGCAGCTTAGGGGGCTCCTACAATGAGCAGTTCTTC.

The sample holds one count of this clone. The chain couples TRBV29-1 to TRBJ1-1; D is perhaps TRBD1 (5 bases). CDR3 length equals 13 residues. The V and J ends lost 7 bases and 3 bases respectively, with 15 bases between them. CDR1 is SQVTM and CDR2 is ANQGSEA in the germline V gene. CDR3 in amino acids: CSGAPGGDTEAFF. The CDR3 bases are TGCAGCGGTGCCCCGGGGGGGGACACTGAAGCTTTCTTT.

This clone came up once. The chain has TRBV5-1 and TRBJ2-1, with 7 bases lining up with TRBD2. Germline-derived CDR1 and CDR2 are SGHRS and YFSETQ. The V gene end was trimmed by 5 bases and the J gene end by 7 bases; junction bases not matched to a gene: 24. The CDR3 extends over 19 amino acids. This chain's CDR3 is CASRMWGTTGALGGNEQFF. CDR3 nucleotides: TGCGCCAGCAGAATGTGGGGGACGACTGGGGCCCTCGGGGGGAATGAGCAGTTCTTC.

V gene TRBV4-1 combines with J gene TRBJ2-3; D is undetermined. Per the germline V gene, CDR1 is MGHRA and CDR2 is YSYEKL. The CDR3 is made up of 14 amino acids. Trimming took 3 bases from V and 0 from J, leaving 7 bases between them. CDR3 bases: TGCGCCAGCAGCCAGTGGTCTAGCACAGATACGCAGTATTTT. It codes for CASSQWSSTDTQYF.

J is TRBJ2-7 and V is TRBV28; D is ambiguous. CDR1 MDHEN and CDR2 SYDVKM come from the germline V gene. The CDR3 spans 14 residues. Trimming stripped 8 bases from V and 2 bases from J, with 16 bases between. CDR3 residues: CASVHEVAPYEQYF. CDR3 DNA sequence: TGTGCCAGCGTCCACGAAGTAGCCCCCTACGAGCAGTACTTC.

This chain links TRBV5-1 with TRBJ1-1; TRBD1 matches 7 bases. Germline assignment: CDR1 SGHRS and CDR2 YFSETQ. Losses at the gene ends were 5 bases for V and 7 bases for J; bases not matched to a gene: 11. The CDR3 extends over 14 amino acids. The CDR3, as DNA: TGCGCCAGCAGTCCCGGGACAGATTTTTTTGAAGCTTTCTTT. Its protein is CASSPGTDFFEAFF.

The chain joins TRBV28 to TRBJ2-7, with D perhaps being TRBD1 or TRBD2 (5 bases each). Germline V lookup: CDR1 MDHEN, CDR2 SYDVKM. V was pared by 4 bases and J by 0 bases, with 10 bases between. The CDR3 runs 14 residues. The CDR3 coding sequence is TGTGCCAGCAGTTACTCTGGGGGCTCCTACGAGCAGTACTTC. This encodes CASSYSGGSYEQYF.

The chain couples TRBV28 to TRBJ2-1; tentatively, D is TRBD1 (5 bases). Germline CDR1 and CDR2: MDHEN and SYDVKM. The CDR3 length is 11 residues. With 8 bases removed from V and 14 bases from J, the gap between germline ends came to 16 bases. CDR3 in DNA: TGTGCCAGCGCATTGGGCCAGGGTGAGTTCTTC. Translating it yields CASALGQGEFF.

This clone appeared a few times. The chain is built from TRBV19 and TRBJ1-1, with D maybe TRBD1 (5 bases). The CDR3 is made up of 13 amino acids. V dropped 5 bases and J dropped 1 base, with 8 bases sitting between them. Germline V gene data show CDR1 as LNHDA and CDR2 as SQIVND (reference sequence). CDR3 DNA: TGTGCCAGTAGTTTCACAGGGAACACTGAAGCTTTCTTT. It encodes CASSFTGNTEAFF.

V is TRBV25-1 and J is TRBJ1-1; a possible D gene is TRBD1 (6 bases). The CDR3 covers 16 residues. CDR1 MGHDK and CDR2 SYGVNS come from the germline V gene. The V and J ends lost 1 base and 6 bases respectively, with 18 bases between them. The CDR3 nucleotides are TGTGCCAGCAGTGAATCAGACTCAGGGGTGAAGGCTGAAGCTTTCTTT. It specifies CASSESDSGVKAEAFF.